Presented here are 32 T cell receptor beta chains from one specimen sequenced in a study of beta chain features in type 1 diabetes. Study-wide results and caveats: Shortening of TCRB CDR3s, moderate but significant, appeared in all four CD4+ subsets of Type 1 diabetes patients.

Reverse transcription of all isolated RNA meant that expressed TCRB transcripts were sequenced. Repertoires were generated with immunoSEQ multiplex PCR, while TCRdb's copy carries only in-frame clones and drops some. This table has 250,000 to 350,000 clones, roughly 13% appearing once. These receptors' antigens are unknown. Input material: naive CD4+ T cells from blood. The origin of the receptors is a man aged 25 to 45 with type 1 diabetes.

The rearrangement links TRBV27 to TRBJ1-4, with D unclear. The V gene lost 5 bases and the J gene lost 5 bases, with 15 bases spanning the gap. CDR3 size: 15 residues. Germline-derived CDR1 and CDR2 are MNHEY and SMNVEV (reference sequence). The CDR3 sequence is CASSSLGDQNEKLFF. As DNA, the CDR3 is TGTGCCAGCAGTAGTCTTGGAGATCAGAATGAAAAACTGTTTTTT.

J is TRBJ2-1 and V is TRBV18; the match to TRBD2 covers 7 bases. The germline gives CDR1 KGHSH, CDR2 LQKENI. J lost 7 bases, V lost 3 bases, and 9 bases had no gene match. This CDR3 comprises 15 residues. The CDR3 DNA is TGTGCCAGCTCACCCAAACTGCTAGCGGATAATGAGCAGTTCTTC. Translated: CASSPKLLADNEQFF.

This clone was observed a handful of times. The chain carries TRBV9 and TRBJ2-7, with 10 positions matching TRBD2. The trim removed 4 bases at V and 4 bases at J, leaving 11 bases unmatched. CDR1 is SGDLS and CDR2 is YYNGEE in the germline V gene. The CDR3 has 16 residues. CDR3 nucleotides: TGTGCCAGCAGCCCCGGGGGGCTAGCGGGAGCTTACGAGCAGTACTTC. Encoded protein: CASSPGGLAGAYEQYF.

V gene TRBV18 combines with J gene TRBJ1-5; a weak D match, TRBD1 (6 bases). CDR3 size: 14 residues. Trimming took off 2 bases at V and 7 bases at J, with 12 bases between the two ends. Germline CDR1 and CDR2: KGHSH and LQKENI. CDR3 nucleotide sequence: TGTGCCAGCTCACCATCAGGGGTGGAGCAGCCCCAGCATTTT. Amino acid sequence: CASSPSGVEQPQHF.

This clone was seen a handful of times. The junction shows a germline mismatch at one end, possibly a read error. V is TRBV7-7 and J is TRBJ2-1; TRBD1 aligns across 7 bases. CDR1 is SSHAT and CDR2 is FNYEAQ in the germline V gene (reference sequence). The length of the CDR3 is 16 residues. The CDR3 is CASSPIRGKSGNEQFF. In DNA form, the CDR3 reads TGTGCTAGCAGCCCGATCAGGGGGAAGTCGGGAAATGAGCAGTTCTTC.

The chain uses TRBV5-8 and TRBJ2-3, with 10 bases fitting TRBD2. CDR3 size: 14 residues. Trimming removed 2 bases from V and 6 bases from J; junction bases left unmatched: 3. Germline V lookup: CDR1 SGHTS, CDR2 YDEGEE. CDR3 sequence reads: CASSFLAGADTQYF. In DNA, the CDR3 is TGTGCCAGCAGCTTCCTAGCGGGAGCCGATACGCAGTATTTT.

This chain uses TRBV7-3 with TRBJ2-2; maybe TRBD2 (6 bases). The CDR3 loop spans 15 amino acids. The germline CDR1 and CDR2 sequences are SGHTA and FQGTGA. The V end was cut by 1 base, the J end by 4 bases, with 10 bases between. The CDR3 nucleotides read TGTGCCAGCAGCTTAATGAGGGACTCCACCGGGGAGCTGTTTTTT. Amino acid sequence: CASSLMRDSTGELFF.

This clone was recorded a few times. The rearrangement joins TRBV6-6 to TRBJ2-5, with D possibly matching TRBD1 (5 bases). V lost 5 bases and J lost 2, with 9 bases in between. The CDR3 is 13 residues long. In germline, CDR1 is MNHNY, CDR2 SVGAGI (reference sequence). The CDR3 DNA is TGTGCCAGCAGTCGACAGTCACAAGAGACCCAGTACTTC. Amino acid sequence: CASSRQSQETQYF.

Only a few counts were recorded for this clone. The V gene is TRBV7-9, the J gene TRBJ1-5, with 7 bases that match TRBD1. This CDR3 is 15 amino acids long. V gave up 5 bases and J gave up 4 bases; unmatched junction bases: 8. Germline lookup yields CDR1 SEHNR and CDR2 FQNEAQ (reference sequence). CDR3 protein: CASSPGTAVNQPQHF. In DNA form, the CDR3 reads TGTGCCAGCAGCCCCGGGACAGCCGTGAATCAGCCCCAGCATTTT.

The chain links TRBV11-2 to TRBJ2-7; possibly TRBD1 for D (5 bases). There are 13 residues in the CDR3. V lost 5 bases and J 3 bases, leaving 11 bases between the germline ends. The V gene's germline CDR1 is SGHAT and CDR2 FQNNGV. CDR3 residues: CASSTGHFYEQYF. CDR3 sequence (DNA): TGTGCCAGCAGCACAGGACATTTCTACGAGCAGTACTTC.

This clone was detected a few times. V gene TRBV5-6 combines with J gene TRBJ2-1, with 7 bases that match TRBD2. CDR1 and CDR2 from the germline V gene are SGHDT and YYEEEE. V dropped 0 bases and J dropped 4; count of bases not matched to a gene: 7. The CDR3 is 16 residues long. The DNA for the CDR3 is TGTGCCAGCAGCTTGGATGGCGGGAGAGGTTACAATGAGCAGTTCTTC. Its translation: CASSLDGGRGYNEQFF.

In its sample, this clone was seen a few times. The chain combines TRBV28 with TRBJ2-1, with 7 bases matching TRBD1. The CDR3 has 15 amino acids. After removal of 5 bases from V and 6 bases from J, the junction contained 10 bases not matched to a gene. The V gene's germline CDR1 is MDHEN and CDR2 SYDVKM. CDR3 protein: CASSPRQGKGNEQFF. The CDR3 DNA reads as TGTGCCAGCAGTCCACGACAGGGAAAAGGCAATGAGCAGTTCTTC.

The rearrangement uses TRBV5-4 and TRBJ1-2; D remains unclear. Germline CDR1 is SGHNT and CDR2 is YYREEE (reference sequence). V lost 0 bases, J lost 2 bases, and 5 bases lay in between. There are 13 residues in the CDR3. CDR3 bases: TGTGCCAGCAGCTTGGACGAGAACTATGGCTACACCTTC. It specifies CASSLDENYGYTF.

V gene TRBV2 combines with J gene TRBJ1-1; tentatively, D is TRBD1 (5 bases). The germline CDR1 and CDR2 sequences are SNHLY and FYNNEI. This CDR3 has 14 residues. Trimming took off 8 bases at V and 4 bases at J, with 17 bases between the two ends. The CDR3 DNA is TGTGCCAGCGGGGCGGGTGCGCGGGGCACTGAAGCTTTCTTT. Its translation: CASGAGARGTEAFF. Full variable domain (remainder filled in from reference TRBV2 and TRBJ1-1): EPEVTQTPSHQVTQMGQEVILRCVPISNHLYFYWYRQILGQKVEFLVSFYNNEISEKSEIFDDQFSVERPDGSNFTLKIRSTKLEDSAMYFCASGAGARGTEAFFGQGTRLTVV.

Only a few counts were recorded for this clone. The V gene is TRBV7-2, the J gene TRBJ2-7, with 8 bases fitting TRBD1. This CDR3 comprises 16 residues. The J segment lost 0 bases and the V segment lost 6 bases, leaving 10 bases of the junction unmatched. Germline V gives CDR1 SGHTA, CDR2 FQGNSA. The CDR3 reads CASSAGIDRGSYEQYF. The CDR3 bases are TGTGCCAGCAGTGCCGGCATAGACAGGGGCTCCTACGAGCAGTACTTC. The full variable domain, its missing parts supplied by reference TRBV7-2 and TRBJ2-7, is GAGVSQSPSNKVTEKGKDVELRCDPISGHTALYWYRQSLGQGLEFLIYFQGNSAPDKSGLPSDRFSAERTGGSVSTLTIQRTQQEDSAVYLCASSAGIDRGSYEQYFGPGTRLTVT.

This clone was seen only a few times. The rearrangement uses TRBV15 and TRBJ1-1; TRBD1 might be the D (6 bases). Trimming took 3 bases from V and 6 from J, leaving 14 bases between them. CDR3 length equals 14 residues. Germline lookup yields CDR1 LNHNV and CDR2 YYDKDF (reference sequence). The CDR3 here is CATSRKGVGAEAFF. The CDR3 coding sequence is TGTGCCACCAGCAGGAAGGGGGTTGGGGCTGAAGCTTTCTTT.

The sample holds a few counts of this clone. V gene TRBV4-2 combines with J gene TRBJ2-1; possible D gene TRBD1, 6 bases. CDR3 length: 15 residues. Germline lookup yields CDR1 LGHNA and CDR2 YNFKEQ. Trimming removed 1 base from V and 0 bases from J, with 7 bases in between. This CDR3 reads CASSQGGGSYNEQFF. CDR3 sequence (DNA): TGTGCCAGCAGCCAAGGAGGGGGCTCCTACAATGAGCAGTTCTTC.

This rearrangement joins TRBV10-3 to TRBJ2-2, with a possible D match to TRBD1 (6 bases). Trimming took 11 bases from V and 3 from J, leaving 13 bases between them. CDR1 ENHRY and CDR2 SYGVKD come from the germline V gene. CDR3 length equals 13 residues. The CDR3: CAATGSDTGELFF. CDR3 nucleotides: TGTGCCGCCACAGGGTCGGACACCGGGGAGCTGTTTTTT.

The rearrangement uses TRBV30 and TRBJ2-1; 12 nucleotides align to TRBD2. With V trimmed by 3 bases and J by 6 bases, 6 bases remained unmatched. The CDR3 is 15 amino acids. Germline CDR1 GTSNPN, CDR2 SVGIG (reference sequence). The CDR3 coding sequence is TGTGCCTGGAGGACACTAGCGGGAGGTATCAATGAGCAGTTCTTC. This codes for CAWRTLAGGINEQFF.

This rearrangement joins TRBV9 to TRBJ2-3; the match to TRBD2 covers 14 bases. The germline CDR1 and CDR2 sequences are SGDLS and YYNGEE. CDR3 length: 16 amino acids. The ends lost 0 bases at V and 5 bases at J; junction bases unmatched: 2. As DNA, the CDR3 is TGTGCCAGCAGCGTAGGGACTAGCGGGAGGTTAGATACGCAGTATTTT. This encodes CASSVGTSGRLDTQYF.

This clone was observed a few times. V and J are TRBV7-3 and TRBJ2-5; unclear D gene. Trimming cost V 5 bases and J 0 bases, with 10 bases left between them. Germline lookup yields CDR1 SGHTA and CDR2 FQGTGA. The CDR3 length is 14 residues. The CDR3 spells CASSLDSNQETQYF. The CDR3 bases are TGTGCCAGCAGCCTCGACTCTAACCAAGAGACCCAGTACTTC.

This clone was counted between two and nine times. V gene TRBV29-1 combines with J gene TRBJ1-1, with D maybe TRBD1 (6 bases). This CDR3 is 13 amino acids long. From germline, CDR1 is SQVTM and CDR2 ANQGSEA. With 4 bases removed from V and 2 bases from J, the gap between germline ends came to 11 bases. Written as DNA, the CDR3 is TGCAGCGTTGTGGCCAGGGGCAACACTGAAGCTTTCTTT. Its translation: CSVVARGNTEAFF.

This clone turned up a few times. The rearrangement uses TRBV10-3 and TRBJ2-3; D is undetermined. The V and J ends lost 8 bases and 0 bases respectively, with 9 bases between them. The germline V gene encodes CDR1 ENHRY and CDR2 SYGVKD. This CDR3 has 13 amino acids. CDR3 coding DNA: TGTGCCATCGTCCCCGGGAGCACAGATACGCAGTATTTT. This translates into CAIVPGSTDTQYF.

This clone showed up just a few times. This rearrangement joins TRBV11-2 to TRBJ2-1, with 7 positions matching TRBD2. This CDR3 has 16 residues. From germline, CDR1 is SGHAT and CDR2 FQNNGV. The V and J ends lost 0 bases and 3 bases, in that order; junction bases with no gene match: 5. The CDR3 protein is CASSLEGVAGYNEQFF. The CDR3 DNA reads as TGTGCCAGCAGCTTAGAGGGGGTAGCGGGCTACAATGAGCAGTTCTTC.

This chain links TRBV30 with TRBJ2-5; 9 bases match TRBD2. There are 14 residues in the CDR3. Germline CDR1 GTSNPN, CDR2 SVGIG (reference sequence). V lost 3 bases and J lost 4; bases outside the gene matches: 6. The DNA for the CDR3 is TGTGCCTGGAGACCAGCGGGAGGAACAGAGACCCAGTACTTC. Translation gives CAWRPAGGTETQYF.

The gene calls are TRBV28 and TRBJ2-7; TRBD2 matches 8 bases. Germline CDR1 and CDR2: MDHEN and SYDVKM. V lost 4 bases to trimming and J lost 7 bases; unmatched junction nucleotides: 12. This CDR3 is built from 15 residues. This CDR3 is CASSSGEAGVREQYF. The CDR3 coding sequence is TGTGCCAGCAGTTCCGGGGAAGCGGGAGTACGGGAGCAGTACTTC. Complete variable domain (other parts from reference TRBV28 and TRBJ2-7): DVKVTQSSRYLVKRTGEKVFLECVQDMDHENMFWYRQDPGLGLRLIYFSYDVKMKEKGDIPEGYSVSREKKERFSLILESASTNQTSMYLCASSSGEAGVREQYFGPGTRLTVT.

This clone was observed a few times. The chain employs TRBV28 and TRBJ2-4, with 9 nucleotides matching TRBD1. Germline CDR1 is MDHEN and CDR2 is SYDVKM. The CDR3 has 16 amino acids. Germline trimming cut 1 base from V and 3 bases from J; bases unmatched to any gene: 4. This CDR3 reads CASSLFGTGIKNIQYF. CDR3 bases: TGTGCCAGCAGTTTATTTGGGACAGGGATCAAAAACATTCAGTACTTC.

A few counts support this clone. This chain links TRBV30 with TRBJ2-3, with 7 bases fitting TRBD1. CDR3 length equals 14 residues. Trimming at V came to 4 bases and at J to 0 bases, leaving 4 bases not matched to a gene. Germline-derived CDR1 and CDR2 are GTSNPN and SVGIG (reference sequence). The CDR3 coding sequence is TGTGCCTGGACAACAGGGGCCAGCACAGATACGCAGTATTTT. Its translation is CAWTTGASTDTQYF.

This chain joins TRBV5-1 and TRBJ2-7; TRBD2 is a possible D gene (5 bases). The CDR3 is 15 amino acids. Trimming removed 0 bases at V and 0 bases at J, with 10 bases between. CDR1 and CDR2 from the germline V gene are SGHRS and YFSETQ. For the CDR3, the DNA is TGCGCCAGCAGCTTGGAGGGAGACCCCTCCTACGAGCAGTACTTC. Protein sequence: CASSLEGDPSYEQYF.

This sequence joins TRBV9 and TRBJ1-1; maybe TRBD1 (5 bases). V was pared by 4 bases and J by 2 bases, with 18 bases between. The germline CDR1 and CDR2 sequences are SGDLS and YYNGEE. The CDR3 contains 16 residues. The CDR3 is CASSPRGAQVNTEAFF. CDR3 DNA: TGTGCCAGCAGCCCCCGTGGGGCACAGGTTAACACTGAAGCTTTCTTT.

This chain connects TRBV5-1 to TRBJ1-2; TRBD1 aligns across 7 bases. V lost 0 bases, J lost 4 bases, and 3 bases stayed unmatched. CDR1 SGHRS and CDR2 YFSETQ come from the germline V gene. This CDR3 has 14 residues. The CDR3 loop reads CASSLEGGPYGYTF. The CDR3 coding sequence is TGCGCCAGCAGCTTGGAAGGGGGCCCCTATGGCTACACCTTC. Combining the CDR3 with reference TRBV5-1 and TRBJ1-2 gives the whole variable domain KAGVTQTPRYLIKTRGQQVTLSCSPISGHRSVSWYQQTPGQGLQFLFEYFSETQRNKGNFPGRFSGRQFSNSRSEMNVSTLELGDSALYLCASSLEGGPYGYTFGSGTRLTVV.

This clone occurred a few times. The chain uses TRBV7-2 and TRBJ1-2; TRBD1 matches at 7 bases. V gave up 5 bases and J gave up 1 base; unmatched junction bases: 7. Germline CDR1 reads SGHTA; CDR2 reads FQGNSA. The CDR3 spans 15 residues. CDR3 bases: TGTGCCAGCAGCGCCTCGACAGGGTTTAACTATGGCTACACCTTC. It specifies CASSASTGFNYGYTF. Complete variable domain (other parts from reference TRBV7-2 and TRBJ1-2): GAGVSQSPSNKVTEKGKDVELRCDPISGHTALYWYRQSLGQGLEFLIYFQGNSAPDKSGLPSDRFSAERTGGSVSTLTIQRTQQEDSAVYLCASSASTGFNYGYTFGSGTRLTVV.